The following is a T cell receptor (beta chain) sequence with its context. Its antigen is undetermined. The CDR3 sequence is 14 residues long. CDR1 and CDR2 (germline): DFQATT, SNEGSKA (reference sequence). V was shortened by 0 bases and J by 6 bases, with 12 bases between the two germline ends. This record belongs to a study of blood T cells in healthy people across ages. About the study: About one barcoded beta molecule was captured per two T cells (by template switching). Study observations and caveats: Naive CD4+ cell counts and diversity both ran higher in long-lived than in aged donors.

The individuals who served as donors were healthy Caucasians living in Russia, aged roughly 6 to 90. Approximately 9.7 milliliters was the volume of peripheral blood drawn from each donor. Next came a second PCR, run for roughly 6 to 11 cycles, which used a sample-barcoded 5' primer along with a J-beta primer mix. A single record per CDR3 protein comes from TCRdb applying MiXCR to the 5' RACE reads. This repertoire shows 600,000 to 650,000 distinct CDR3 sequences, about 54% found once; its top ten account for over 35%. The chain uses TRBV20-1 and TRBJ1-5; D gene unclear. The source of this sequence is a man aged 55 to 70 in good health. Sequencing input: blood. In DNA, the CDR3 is TGCAGTGCTAGAGATACGACGAGGGCTCAGCCCCAGCATTTT. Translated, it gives CSARDTTRAQPQHF.